The 8 T cell receptor beta chains presented below share a single source sample, sequenced in a study of cytomegalovirus exposure and HLA in healthy donors. TCRdb keeps only in-frame clones here, not all; method: immunoSEQ multiplex PCR. The table lists about 110,000 clones, around 82% of them singletons. Sequenced sample: PBMCs. These receptors originate from a woman under 30 in good health and CMV-seronegative.

The CDR3 sequence is CASSYSTGQNTEAFF. In DNA form, the CDR3 reads TGTGCCAGCAGTTACTCGACGGGACAGAACACTGAAGCTTTCTTT. The chain joins TRBV6-5 to TRBJ1-1; tentatively, D is TRBD1 (6 bases). CDR1 is MNHEY and CDR2 is SVGAGI in the germline V gene. V lost 0 bases to trimming and J lost 1 base, with 9 bases between them. This CDR3 has 15 amino acids.

The chain combines TRBV13 with TRBJ1-3; a possible D gene is TRBD1 (6 bases). CDR3 length: 17 amino acids. Trimming removed 5 bases from V and 3 bases from J, with 20 bases in between. Germline CDR1 reads PRHDT; CDR2 reads FYEKMQ (reference sequence). CDR3 DNA: TGTGCCAGCAGCACCCTTTTACAGGGAAACTTTGGAAACACCATATATTTT. This translates into CASSTLLQGNFGNTIYF.

V gene TRBV23-1 combines with J gene TRBJ1-6; no reliable D call. TRBV23-1 is an ORF for which the function is uncertain. V was clipped by 0 bases and J by 8 bases, with 17 bases between them. The CDR3 is made up of 17 amino acids. In nucleotides, the CDR3 is TGCGCCAGCAGTCAATCTCCCTTAGGAGGGCGGCATTCACCCCTCCACTTT. It encodes CASSQSPLGGRHSPLHF.

This chain joins TRBV28 and TRBJ1-4; TRBD1 matches 8 bases. Germline loops: CDR1 MDHEN, CDR2 SYDVKM. This CDR3 spans 14 amino acids. J was trimmed by 8 bases and V by 3 bases; bases with no gene match: 5. CDR3 loop: CASSLAGGDEKLFF. The DNA of the CDR3 is TGTGCCAGCAGTTTGGCAGGGGGCGACGAAAAACTGTTTTTT.

The chain is built from TRBV27 and TRBJ2-7, with TRBD1 matching over 11 bases. The trim removed 7 bases at V and 4 bases at J, leaving 6 bases unmatched. The length of the CDR3 is 14 residues. Germline V gives CDR1 MNHEY, CDR2 SMNVEV (reference sequence). The CDR3 loop reads CASMGGTGGYEQYF. DNA of the CDR3: TGTGCCAGCATGGGCGGGACAGGGGGGTACGAGCAGTACTTC.

In this sample, this clone turned up once. V usage is TRBV5-4 and J usage is TRBJ1-2, with 7 bases fitting TRBD1. Germline CDR1 and CDR2: SGHNT and YYREEE (reference sequence). The CDR3 spans 14 residues. The V and J ends lost 8 bases and 4 bases, in that order; junction bases with no gene match: 11. The CDR3 DNA is TGTGCCAGTAGACCCGGGACAGACTTCTATGGCTACACCTTC. It codes for CASRPGTDFYGYTF. The full variable domain, completed using reference TRBV5-4 and TRBJ1-2, is ETGVTQSPTHLIKTRGQQVTLRCSSQSGHNTVSWYQQALGQGPQFIFQYYREEENGRGNFPPRFSGLQFPNYSSELNVNALELDDSALYLCASRPGTDFYGYTFGSGTRLTVV.

The chain combines TRBV18 with TRBJ1-5, with a weak D call TRBD1 (5 bases). Germline V gene sequence: CDR1 KGHSH, CDR2 LQKENI. This CDR3 comprises 17 residues. Trimming shortened V by 6 bases and J by 0 bases, and 18 bases separated the two germline ends. CDR3 sequence (DNA): TGTGCCAGCTCCCTCGAACAGACAGTTTCTAGCAATCAGCCCCAGCATTTT. Encoded protein: CASSLEQTVSSNQPQHF. Full variable domain (remainder filled in from reference TRBV18 and TRBJ1-5): NAGVMQNPRHLVRRRGQEARLRCSPMKGHSHVYWYRQLPEEGLKFMVYLQKENIIDESGMPKERFSAEFPKEGPSILRIQQVVRGDSAAYFCASSLEQTVSSNQPQHFGDGTRLSIL.

The chain uses TRBV5-6 and TRBJ2-2, with D possibly matching TRBD1 (8 bases). Trimming left V 4 bases short and J 0 bases short, with 13 bases between. This CDR3 has 16 amino acids. Germline loops: CDR1 SGHDT, CDR2 YYEEEE. The CDR3 reads CASSGRGQANTGELFF. The CDR3 DNA reads TGTGCCAGCAGCGGGAGGGGACAGGCGAACACCGGGGAGCTGTTTTTT.